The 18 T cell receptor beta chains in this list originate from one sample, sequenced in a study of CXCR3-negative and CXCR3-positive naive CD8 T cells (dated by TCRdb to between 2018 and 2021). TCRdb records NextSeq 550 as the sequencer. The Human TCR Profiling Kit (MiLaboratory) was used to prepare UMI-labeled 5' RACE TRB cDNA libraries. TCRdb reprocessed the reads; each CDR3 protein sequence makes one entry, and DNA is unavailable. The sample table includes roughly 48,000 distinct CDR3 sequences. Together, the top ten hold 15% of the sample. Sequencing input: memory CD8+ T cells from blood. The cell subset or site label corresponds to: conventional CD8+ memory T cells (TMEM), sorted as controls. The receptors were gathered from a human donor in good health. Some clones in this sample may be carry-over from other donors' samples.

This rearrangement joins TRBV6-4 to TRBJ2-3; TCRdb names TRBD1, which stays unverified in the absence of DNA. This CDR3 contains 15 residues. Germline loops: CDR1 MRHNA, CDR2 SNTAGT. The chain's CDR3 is CASSQGESATDTQYF.

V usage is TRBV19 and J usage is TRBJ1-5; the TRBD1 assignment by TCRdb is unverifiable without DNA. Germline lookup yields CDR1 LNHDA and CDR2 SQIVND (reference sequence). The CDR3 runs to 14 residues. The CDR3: CASTPTDSNQPQHF.

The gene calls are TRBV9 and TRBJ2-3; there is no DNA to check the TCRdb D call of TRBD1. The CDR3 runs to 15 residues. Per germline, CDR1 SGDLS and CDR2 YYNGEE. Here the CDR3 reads CASSVELRVADTQYF.

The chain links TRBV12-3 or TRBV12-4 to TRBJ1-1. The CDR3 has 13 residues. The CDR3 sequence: CASSGTANTEAFF.

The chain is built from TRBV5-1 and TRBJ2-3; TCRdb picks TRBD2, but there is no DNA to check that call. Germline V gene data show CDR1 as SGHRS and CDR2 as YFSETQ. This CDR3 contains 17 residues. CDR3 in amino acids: CASQPGLAEWGTDTQYF.

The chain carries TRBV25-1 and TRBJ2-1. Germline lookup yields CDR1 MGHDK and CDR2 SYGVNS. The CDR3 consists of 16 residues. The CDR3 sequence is CASSEYFRVGLNEQFF.

The CDR3 spells CSVEGTGSGRAFF. The rearrangement joins TRBV29-1 to TRBJ1-1; TCRdb picks TRBD1, but there is no DNA to check that call. Germline V gene sequence: CDR1 SQVTM, CDR2 ANQGSEA. The CDR3 has 13 residues. Using reference TRBV29-1 and TRBJ1-1 for the parts outside the CDR3, the full variable domain is SAVISQKPSRDICQRGTSLTIQCQVDSQVTMMFWYRQQPGQSLTLIATANQGSEATYESGFVIDKFPISRPNLTFSTLTVSNMSPEDSSIYLCSVEGTGSGRAFFGQGTRLTVV.

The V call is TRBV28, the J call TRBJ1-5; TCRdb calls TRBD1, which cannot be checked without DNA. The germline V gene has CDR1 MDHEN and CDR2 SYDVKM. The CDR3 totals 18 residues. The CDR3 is CASSLGTGELYSNQPQHF.

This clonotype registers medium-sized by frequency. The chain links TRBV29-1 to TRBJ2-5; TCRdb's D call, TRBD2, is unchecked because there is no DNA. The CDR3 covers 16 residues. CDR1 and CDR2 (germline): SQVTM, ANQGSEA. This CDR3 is CSVEGLSEDVQETQYF.

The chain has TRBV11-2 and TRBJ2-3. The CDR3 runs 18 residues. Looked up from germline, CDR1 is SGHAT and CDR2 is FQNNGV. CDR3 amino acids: CASSRTSMVYGSTDTQYF.

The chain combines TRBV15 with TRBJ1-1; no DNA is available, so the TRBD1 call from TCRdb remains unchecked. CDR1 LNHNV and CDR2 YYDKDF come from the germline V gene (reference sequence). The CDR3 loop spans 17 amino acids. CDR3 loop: CATSRDEGDSWNTEAFF.

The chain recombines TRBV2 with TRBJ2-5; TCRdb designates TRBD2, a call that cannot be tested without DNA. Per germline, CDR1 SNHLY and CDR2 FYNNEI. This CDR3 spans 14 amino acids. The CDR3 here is CASYWEEGQETQYF. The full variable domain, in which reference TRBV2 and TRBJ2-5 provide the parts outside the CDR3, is EPEVTQTPSHQVTQMGQEVILRCVPISNHLYFYWYRQILGQKVEFLVSFYNNEISEKSEIFDDQFSVERPDGSNFTLKIRSTKLEDSAMYFCASYWEEGQETQYFGPGTRLLVL.

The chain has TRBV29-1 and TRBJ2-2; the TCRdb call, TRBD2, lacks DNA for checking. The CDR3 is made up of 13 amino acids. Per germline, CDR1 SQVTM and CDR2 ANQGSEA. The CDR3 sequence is CSVEEGLTGELFF.

The CDR3 spells CASSPPQGQRLYEQYF. The chain couples TRBV28 to TRBJ2-7; the TRBD1 assignment by TCRdb is unverifiable without DNA. The CDR3 contains 16 residues. Germline assignment: CDR1 MDHEN and CDR2 SYDVKM.

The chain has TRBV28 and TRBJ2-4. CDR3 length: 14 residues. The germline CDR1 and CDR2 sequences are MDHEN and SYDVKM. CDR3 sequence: CASSLLQAGDIKYF.

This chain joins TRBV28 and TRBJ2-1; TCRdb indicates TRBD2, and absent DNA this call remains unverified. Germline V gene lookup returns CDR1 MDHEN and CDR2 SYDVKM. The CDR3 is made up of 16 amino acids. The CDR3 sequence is CASSPLLAGESDEQFF.

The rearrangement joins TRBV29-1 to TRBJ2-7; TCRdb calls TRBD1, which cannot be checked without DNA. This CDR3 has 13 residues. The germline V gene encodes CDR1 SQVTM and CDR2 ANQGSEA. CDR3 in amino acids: CSGRTENSYEQYF.

Here the CDR3 reads CSVEGRGEQFF. The V gene is TRBV29-1, the J gene TRBJ2-1; TCRdb outputs TRBD2, but without DNA this stays unchecked. CDR3 length: 11 residues. Germline V CDR1 and CDR2: SQVTM, ANQGSEA.